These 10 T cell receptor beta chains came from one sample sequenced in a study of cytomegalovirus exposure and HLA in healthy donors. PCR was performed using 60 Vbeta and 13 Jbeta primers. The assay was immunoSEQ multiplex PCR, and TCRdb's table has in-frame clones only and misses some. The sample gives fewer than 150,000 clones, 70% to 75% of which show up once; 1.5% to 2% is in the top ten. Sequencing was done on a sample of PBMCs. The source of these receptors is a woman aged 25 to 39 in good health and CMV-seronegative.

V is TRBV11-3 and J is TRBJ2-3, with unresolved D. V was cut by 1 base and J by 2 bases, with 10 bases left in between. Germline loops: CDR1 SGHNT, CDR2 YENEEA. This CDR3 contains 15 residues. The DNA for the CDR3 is TGTGCCAGCAGCTTAGGCGCAGGCGACACAGATACGCAGTATTTT. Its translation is CASSLGAGDTDTQYF.

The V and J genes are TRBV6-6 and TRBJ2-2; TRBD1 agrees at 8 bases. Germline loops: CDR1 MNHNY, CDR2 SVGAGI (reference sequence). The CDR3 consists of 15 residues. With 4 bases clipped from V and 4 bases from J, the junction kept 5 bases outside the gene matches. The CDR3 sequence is CASSSGQGGTGELFF. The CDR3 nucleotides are TGTGCCAGCAGTTCCGGACAGGGAGGCACCGGGGAGCTGTTTTTT.

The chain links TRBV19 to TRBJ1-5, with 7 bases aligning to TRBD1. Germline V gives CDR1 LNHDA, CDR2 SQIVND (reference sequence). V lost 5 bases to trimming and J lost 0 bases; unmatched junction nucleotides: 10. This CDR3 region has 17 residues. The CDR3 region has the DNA TGTGCCAGTAGTCTAGGACACGGGACAGATAGCAATCAGCCCCAGCATTTT. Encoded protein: CASSLGHGTDSNQPQHF.

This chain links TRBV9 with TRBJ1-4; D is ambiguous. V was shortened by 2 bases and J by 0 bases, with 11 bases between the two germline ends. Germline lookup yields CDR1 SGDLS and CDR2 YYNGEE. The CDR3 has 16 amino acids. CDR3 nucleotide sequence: TGTGCCAGCAGCGTGGCCTTGGGAGCAACTAATGAAAAACTGTTTTTT. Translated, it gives CASSVALGATNEKLFF.

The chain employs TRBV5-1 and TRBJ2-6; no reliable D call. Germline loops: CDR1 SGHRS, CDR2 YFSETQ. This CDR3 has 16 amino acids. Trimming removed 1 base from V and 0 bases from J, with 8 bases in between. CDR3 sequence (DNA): TGCGCCAGCAGCTTGCCTTACAACTCTGGGGCCAACGTCCTGACTTTC. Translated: CASSLPYNSGANVLTF.

CDR3 in amino acids: CASSPWGQGAFGYTF. The CDR3 bases are TGTGCCAGCAGCCCGTGGGGACAGGGGGCGTTCGGCTACACCTTC. The V call is TRBV27, the J call TRBJ1-2; TRBD1 matches 12 bases. The CDR3 spans 15 residues. Germline V CDR1 and CDR2: MNHEY, SMNVEV (reference sequence). The J segment lost 8 bases and the V segment lost 6 bases, leaving 10 bases of the junction unmatched.

CDR3 region: CASSPPGQGGGDEQFF. DNA of the CDR3: TGTGCCAGCTCACCCCCGGGACAGGGAGGTGGGGATGAGCAGTTCTTC. This rearrangement joins TRBV18 to TRBJ2-1; 9 bases map to TRBD1. The ends lost 3 bases at V and 8 bases at J; junction bases unmatched: 11. The CDR3 is 16 residues long. CDR1 KGHSH and CDR2 LQKENI come from the germline V gene.

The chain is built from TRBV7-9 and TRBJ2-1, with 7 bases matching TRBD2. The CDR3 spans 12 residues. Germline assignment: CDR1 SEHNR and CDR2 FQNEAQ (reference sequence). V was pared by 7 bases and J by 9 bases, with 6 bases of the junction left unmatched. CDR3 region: CASNTWGGEQFF. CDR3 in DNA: TGTGCCAGCAACACCTGGGGGGGTGAGCAGTTCTTC.

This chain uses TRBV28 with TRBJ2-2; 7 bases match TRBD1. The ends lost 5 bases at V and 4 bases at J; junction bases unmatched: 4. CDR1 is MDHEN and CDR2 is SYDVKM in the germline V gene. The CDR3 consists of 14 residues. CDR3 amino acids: CASSPGQPTGELFF. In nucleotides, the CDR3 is TGTGCCAGCAGTCCGGGACAGCCCACCGGGGAGCTGTTTTTT.

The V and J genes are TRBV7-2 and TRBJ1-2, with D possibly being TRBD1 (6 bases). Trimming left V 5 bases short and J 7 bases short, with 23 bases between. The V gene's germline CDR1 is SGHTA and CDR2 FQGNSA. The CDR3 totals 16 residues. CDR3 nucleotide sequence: TGTGCCAGCAGCCCCCAAAGCGGACAGTCTATAGGTGGCTACACCTTC. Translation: CASSPQSGQSIGGYTF.